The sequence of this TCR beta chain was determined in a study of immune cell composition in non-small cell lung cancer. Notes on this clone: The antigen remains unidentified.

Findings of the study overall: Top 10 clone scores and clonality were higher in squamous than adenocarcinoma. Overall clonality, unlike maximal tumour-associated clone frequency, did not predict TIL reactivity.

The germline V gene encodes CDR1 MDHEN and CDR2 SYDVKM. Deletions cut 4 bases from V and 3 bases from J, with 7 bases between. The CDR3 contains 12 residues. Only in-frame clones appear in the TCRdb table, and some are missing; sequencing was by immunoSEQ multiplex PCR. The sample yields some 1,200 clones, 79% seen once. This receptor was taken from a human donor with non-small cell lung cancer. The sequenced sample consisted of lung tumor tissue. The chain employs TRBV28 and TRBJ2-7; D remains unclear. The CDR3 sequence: CASSYTNYEQYF. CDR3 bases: TGTGCCAGCAGTTACACAAACTACGAGCAGTACTTC.